The next 12 T cell receptor beta chains were all read from a single sample in a study of T cells in Graves' hyperthyroidism and ophthalmopathy. The investigators amplified TCR beta CDR3 regions from RNA transcripts. First-round RT-PCR of the TCR CDR3 relied on the HTBI primer set. TCRdb used MiXCR to reprocess the multiplex PCR reads, holding one entry per CDR3 protein. The data hold roughly 170,000 distinct CDR3 sequences, with around 8.9% observed a single time. What was sequenced was blood. The receptors were sampled from a woman aged 18-29 years with Graves' hyperthyroidism that later progressed to Graves' ophthalmopathy.

This clonotype has ten or more counts. This rearrangement joins TRBV19 to TRBJ1-5; D is possibly TRBD1 (6 bases). The CDR3 length is 19 residues. Trimming removed 3 bases from V and 6 bases from J, with 27 bases in between. Germline-derived CDR1 and CDR2 are LNHDA and SQIVND (reference sequence). CDR3 loop: CASSIFGGTKELWGQPQHF. Here the CDR3 DNA reads TGTGCCAGTAGTATTTTTGGCGGGACAAAGGAACTTTGGGGTCAGCCCCAGCATTTT.

V gene TRBV6-4 combines with J gene TRBJ2-1; D perhaps matches TRBD1 (7 bases). V was clipped by 0 bases and J by 9 bases, with 18 bases between them. Germline CDR1 reads MRHNA; CDR2 reads SNTAGT. This CDR3 is 16 amino acids long. CDR3 bases: TGTGCCAGCAGTGACTCGCCGACAGGGACTGAGCGTGAGCAGTTCTTC. This encodes CASSDSPTGTEREQFF.

This clonotype showed up just a few times. The rearrangement uses TRBV30 and TRBJ2-2; perhaps TRBD1 as D (6 bases). This CDR3 is 15 amino acids long. V gave up 1 base and J gave up 2 bases, with 11 bases separating them. CDR1 and CDR2 from the germline V gene are GTSNPN and SVGIG (reference sequence). The CDR3 spells CAWSGGQKNTGELFF. In DNA, the CDR3 is TGTGCCTGGAGTGGGGGACAAAAAAACACCGGGGAGCTGTTTTTT.

The V and J genes are TRBV6-4 and TRBJ2-2; 10 nucleotides match TRBD1. The germline V gene encodes CDR1 MRHNA and CDR2 SNTAGT. The J segment lost 6 bases and the V segment lost 3 bases, leaving 4 bases of the junction unmatched. This CDR3 has 15 residues. CDR3 residues: CASSERQGAAGELFF. The CDR3 bases are TGTGCCAGCAGTGAGAGACAGGGGGCGGCCGGGGAGCTGTTTTTT.

This clonotype came up a few times. The V gene is TRBV19, the J gene TRBJ2-3, with 9 bases matching TRBD1. Trimming took 9 bases from V and 3 from J; bases not matched to a gene: 4. The CDR3 sequence is 13 residues long. In germline, CDR1 is LNHDA, CDR2 SQIVND (reference sequence). Written as DNA, the CDR3 is TGTGCCAGCTCGGACAGGGGTACAGATACGCAGTATTTT. Protein product: CASSDRGTDTQYF.

In this sample, this clonotype turned up many times. The rearrangement joins TRBV7-9 to TRBJ1-2; D is unresolved. The V and J ends lost 0 bases and 5 bases respectively, with 4 bases between them. There are 12 residues in the CDR3. Germline V CDR1 and CDR2: SEHNR, FQNEAQ (reference sequence). CDR3 in amino acids: CASSLAEYGYTF. The DNA of the CDR3 is TGTGCCAGCAGCTTAGCAGAATATGGCTACACCTTC.

The chain carries TRBV19 and TRBJ1-1; D not certain. Trimming removed 3 bases from V and 1 base from J, with 6 bases in between. CDR1 is LNHDA, CDR2 SQIVND, per germline (reference sequence). The CDR3 runs 13 residues. CDR3 in amino acids: CASSMSENTEAFF. In DNA form, the CDR3 reads TGTGCCAGTAGTATGTCTGAGAACACTGAAGCTTTCTTT.

This clonotype was seen repeatedly, ten times or more. The V gene is TRBV9, the J gene TRBJ2-5; D gene uncertain. This CDR3 has 14 amino acids. CDR1 SGDLS and CDR2 YYNGEE come from the germline V gene. Trimming left V 2 bases short and J 0 bases short, with 8 bases between. CDR3 amino acids: CASSVSLNQETQYF. The DNA for the CDR3 is TGTGCCAGCAGCGTGTCTCTCAACCAAGAGACCCAGTACTTC.

The chain carries TRBV10-3 and TRBJ2-3, with 10 nucleotides matching TRBD2. The CDR3 is 14 residues long. Per the germline V gene, CDR1 is ENHRY and CDR2 is SYGVKD. Trimming took 2 bases from V and 8 from J; bases not matched to a gene: 4. The CDR3, as DNA: TGTGCCATCAGTGAGACTAGCGGGGATAGTACGCAGTATTTT. Translated, it gives CAISETSGDSTQYF.

At least ten counts were recorded for this clonotype. The V call is TRBV5-1, the J call TRBJ2-1; D remains unclear. The CDR3 is 15 amino acids. Trimming left V 1 base short and J 0 bases short, with 8 bases between. CDR1 is SGHRS and CDR2 is YFSETQ in the germline V gene. The DNA of the CDR3 is TGCGCCAGCAGCTTGACCCCAAGCTCCTACAATGAGCAGTTCTTC. Translated, it gives CASSLTPSSYNEQFF.

The table lists this clonotype with a few counts. V and J are TRBV10-2 and TRBJ1-5; D may be TRBD1 (5 bases). The CDR3 consists of 16 residues. Germline V lookup: CDR1 WSHSY, CDR2 SAAADI. Trimming took off 0 bases at V and 3 bases at J, with 12 bases between the two ends. This chain's CDR3 is CASSESKKGNNQPQHF. The CDR3 nucleotides read TGCGCCAGCAGTGAGTCTAAGAAGGGGAACAATCAGCCCCAGCATTTT.

This clonotype was counted many times. The chain is built from TRBV5-5 and TRBJ2-1; 14 bases are a match to TRBD2. The V gene end was trimmed by 7 bases and the J gene end by 5 bases; junction bases not matched to a gene: 5. CDR3 length equals 15 residues. Germline V gives CDR1 SGHKS, CDR2 YYEKEE (reference sequence). CDR3 sequence: CASQGLAGADNEQFF. DNA of the CDR3: TGTGCCAGCCAGGGACTAGCGGGGGCCGACAATGAGCAGTTCTTC.